This entry describes one T cell receptor (beta chain). This clone was observed a handful of times. This clone's antigen is unknown. No much larger clonotype is one base removed from it; base qualities were not supplied. One collaborating source in Seattle enrolled patients during active infection and followed them longitudinally through the course of disease. Collaborating institutions collected whole blood in K2EDTA tubes following their own protocols. For TCRbeta analysis, collaborators shipped samples as frozen whole blood, isolated PBMCs, or DNA extracted from either of those sample types. The source of the sample is a study of blood T cell repertoires in COVID-19 (dated by TCRdb to about 2020). Regarding the study in general: The collaborator samples originated in the United States, Italy and Spain and spanned the acute and convalescent phases of COVID-19. The prospective study material was composed of cDNA or gDNA derived from T cells, B-cell-depleted T cells, or PBMCs. The dataset comprised deeply sampled blood TCRbeta repertoires from subjects exposed to, actively infected with, or recovered from COVID-19. The repertoires were released in a freely available public database intended as a resource for research on the immune response to SARS-CoV-2. Samples came from the ongoing ImmuneRACE study (first 160 participants) plus 1,254 subjects from 6 global collaborators. Nearly every sample came with metadata listing a de-identified subject ID, COVID-19 status, age in years and sex. Where HLA class I and class II types were available, the types were taken from metadata supplied by the sample provider, not from assay-based typing. Broader findings and caveats from the paper: The amount of clinical and demographic metadata varied by source and participant and was provided uncurated.

The CDR3 runs 15 amino acids, cysteine and phenylalanine included. Left in the record is the CDR3 DNA by itself, 45 bases read in frame from the first base. From the germline V gene, CDR1 is MNHNS and CDR2 is SASEGT. V is cut by 2 bases and J by 4 bases, and the space between the germline ends is 14 bases. TCRbeta CDR3 regions were amplified from genomic DNA using the immunoSEQ Assay, a bias-controlled multiplex PCR. The study's processing was this. The number of nucleated cells in each sample was estimated from the amplification of reference gene primers within the assay. To quantify the absolute abundance of each unique TCRbeta CDR3 rearrangement, sequence reads were collapsed and filtered. Productive Simpson clonality was computed per sample as the square root of Simpson's diversity index over productive rearrangements. Entries here come from immuneACCESS through TCRdb and include only in-frame sequences with V and J called. Some clones fail to appear in such tables; in the studies checked, an unresolved V gene covers under half of the shortfall, and the cause of the remainder is unknown. V, J and clone size are those of that table, while D and trimming were read from the DNA. This sample gives about 75,000 clones in total; 86% of them show up just once. 6.3% of the sample is held by the ten biggest clonotypes.

Recombination connected TRBV6-1 to TRBJ2-5; TRBD1 is possibly the D segment (5 matching bases). Material: peripheral blood. This TCR came from a man at least 80 years old with COVID-19, enrolled during active disease. Read as DNA, the sequence is TGTGCCAGCAGTGAACAGACTGTACAGGCAGAGACCCAGTACTTC. It codes for CASSEQTVQAETQYF.